A selection of T cell receptor beta chains follows, all from one sample in a study of blood T cell repertoires in COVID-19. The table came from immunoSEQ multiplex PCR; TCRdb's copy has only in-frame clones and leaves some out. This table has about 300,000 clones, about 90% appearing once. The sequenced material came from peripheral blood. The source of these receptors is a woman in her thirties or forties who had recovered from COVID-19. Each CDR3 is given with its conserved first and last residue. A D gene is named only where the DNA matches it firmly. Only some rows state a clone size, as once, few, many or a class for expanded clones.

v_call,j_call,d_call,clone_size,cdr3_nt,cdr3_aa
TRBV5-4,TRBJ2-7,NA,NA,TGTGCCAGCAGCTTTCGGGTCCCTCAATCCTACGAGCAGTACTTC,CASSFRVPQSYEQYF
TRBV21-1,TRBJ2-7,NA,NA,TGTGCCAGCAGCAATTACCCAGACTACGAGCAGTACTTC,CASSNYPDYEQYF
TRBV7-2,TRBJ2-3,TRBD1,NA,TGTGCCAGCAGGCAGGGGGCAACAGATACGCAGTATTTT,CASRQGATDTQYF
TRBV10-3,TRBJ2-7,NA,NA,TGTGCCATCGGCCAGACCTACGAGCAGTACTTC,CAIGQTYEQYF
TRBV4-3,TRBJ1-4,NA,once,TGCGCCAGCAGCCAAACCATCTGGACAGAAACTAATGAAAAACTGTTTTTT,CASSQTIWTETNEKLFF
TRBV18,TRBJ2-1,NA,NA,TGTGCCAGCTCACCCCGACAGGCCTCCTACAATGAGCAGTTCTTC,CASSPRQASYNEQFF
TRBV30,TRBJ2-7,NA,NA,TGTGCCTGGAGCCGCGACAGTTCCGAGCAGTACTTC,CAWSRDSSEQYF
TRBV25-1,TRBJ2-1,TRBD1,NA,TGTGCCAGCAGTGATTCGGACAGGACCCTCTACAATGAGCAGTTCTTC,CASSDSDRTLYNEQFF
TRBV7-9,TRBJ2-2,NA,NA,TGTGCCAGCAGCTTACTAAGGGGGACCGGGGAGCTGTTTTTT,CASSLLRGTGELFF
TRBV7-8,TRBJ2-7,TRBD1,once,TGTGCCAGCAGCAGCAGGACAGGGAGCTCCTACGAGCAGTACTTC,CASSSRTGSSYEQYF
TRBV2,TRBJ1-2,NA,NA,TGTGCCAGCATTAGCCCAGGGTTTATAGAGTACGGCTACACCTTC,CASISPGFIEYGYTF
TRBV2,TRBJ2-7,NA,NA,TGTGCCAGCAGTTCGGACAGTCGGGAGCAGTACTTC,CASSSDSREQYF
TRBV3-1/TRBV3-2,TRBJ2-5,TRBD1,NA,TGTGCCAGCAGCCCTGGACAGGGTGGAGAGACCCAGTACTTC,CASSPGQGGETQYF
TRBV30,TRBJ2-5,TRBD1,NA,TGTGCCTGCCCTTTAGGGGGCGCGGAGACCCAGTACTTC,CACPLGGAETQYF
TRBV25-1,TRBJ1-6,TRBD1,NA,TGTGCCAGCAGTGAATATAGGGGACAGGGCAATTCACCCCTCCACTTT,CASSEYRGQGNSPLHF
TRBV3-1/TRBV3-2,TRBJ1-1,TRBD1,NA,TGTGCCAGCAGCCGGGACAGGGAGACTGAAGCTTTCTTT,CASSRDRETEAFF
TRBV5-1,TRBJ1-3,NA,NA,TGCGCCAGCAGCTTGTGGGCAAGCTCTGGAAACACCATATATTTT,CASSLWASSGNTIYF
TRBV2,TRBJ1-5,NA,NA,TGTGCCAGCAATCCGGAGCGGGGCAATCAGCCCCAGCATTTT,CASNPERGNQPQHF
TRBV5-6,TRBJ2-7,NA,NA,TGTGCCAGCAGCTCGACCGGGTTGTGGGAGCAGTACTTC,CASSSTGLWEQYF
TRBV28,TRBJ2-7,TRBD2,NA,TGTGCCAGTACTAGCGGGGGGCACTACGAGCAGTACTTC,CASTSGGHYEQYF
TRBV30,TRBJ1-5,NA,NA,TGTGCCTGGAGTGACCGAGATAGCAATCAGCCCCAGCATTTT,CAWSDRDSNQPQHF
TRBV13,TRBJ1-5,NA,NA,TGTGCCAGCAGCTCGGGGGACCAGCCCCAGCATTTT,CASSSGDQPQHF
TRBV7-9,TRBJ2-7,TRBD1,NA,TGTGCCAGCAGCCCCCTGTTCCGGGACAGAGACTACGAGCAGTACTTC,CASSPLFRDRDYEQYF
TRBV13,TRBJ1-5,NA,NA,TGTGCCAGCAGCTTTTACAGGTCTGGATCCATTACCGTATATAGCAATCAGCCCCAGCATTTT,CASSFYRSGSITVYSNQPQHF
TRBV27,TRBJ2-1,TRBD2,once,TGTGCGGCTAGCGGGGGGCGGGGGAATGAGCAGTTCTTC,CAASGGRGNEQFF
TRBV6-1,TRBJ2-1,NA,NA,TGTGCCAGCAGTGTGATCCTAGGGGGGGGCTTCAATGAGCAGTTCTTC,CASSVILGGGFNEQFF
TRBV30,TRBJ2-7,NA,NA,TGTGCCTGGAGTCCGCAGGGCGACGAGCAGTACTTC,CAWSPQGDEQYF
TRBV19,TRBJ1-6,NA,NA,TGTGCCAGTGGGGGGGGGAGCTCCTATAATTCACCCCTCCACTTT,CASGGGSSYNSPLHF
TRBV30,TRBJ1-1,NA,NA,TGTGCCTGGAGTGTAGCGAACACTGAAGCTTTCTTT,CAWSVANTEAFF
TRBV11-1,TRBJ1-1,NA,NA,TGTGCCAGCAGCTCCATGAACACTGAAGCTTTCTTT,CASSSMNTEAFF
TRBV5-4,TRBJ2-5,TRBD2,NA,TGTGCCAGCAGCTCCGGACTAGCGGGCGCGGGGGAGACCCAGTACTTC,CASSSGLAGAGETQYF
TRBV5-8,TRBJ2-3,TRBD1,NA,TGTGCCAGCAGCTTTCGGGACAGAAGCACAGATACGCAGTATTTT,CASSFRDRSTDTQYF
TRBV19,TRBJ2-7,TRBD1,NA,TGTGCCAGTAGTATGGCCCAGGGGGCAGAGTACGAGCAGTACTTC,CASSMAQGAEYEQYF
TRBV5-4,TRBJ2-6,TRBD2,NA,TGTGCCAGCAGCTTGGGGACTAGATCCGGGGCCAACGTCCTGACTTTC,CASSLGTRSGANVLTF
TRBV30,TRBJ2-7,TRBD1,NA,TGTGCCTGGGTACGGACAGGGAAAGGCTACGAGCAGTACTTC,CAWVRTGKGYEQYF
TRBV9,TRBJ1-5,TRBD1,NA,TGTGCCAGCAGCGGGGGACAGGGGTCCTGGCAGCCCCAGCATTTT,CASSGGQGSWQPQHF
TRBV19,TRBJ2-5,TRBD2,NA,TGTGCCAGTAGTATAGCATGGGCGGGGGGACGGCAAGAGACCCAGTACTTC,CASSIAWAGGRQETQYF
TRBV2,TRBJ1-2,NA,NA,TGTGCCAGCGACCGGCAGGGAATAGTCAACGTCTCTGGCTACACCTTC,CASDRQGIVNVSGYTF
TRBV19,TRBJ1-2,NA,NA,TGTGCCAGTAGTATGGCCAGGGCCTATGGCTACACCTTC,CASSMARAYGYTF
TRBV6-5,TRBJ2-7,TRBD1,NA,TGTGCCAGCAGGCAGGGACAGGGGACCTACGAGCAGTACTTC,CASRQGQGTYEQYF
TRBV15,TRBJ1-2,TRBD1,NA,TGTGCCACCAGCAGAGATCTGGACAGGATCTATGGCTACACCTTC,CATSRDLDRIYGYTF
TRBV6-2/TRBV6-3,TRBJ1-1,TRBD1,NA,TGTGCCAGCAGTTACCCAGACAGGGGCACTGAAGCTTTCTTT,CASSYPDRGTEAFF
TRBV20-1,TRBJ1-5,NA,NA,TGCAGTGCTAGTGGCGGGGTGGATCAGCCCCAGCATTTT,CSASGGVDQPQHF
TRBV29-1,TRBJ1-2,NA,NA,TGCAGCGTTCAGGCCCTCTATGGCTACACCTTC,CSVQALYGYTF
TRBV7-2,TRBJ1-3,NA,NA,TGTGCCAGCAGCTTGAACTCAGGAAACACCATATATTTT,CASSLNSGNTIYF
TRBV7-9,TRBJ2-7,TRBD1,NA,TGTGCCAGCAGCTTAGCGACAGGGGGGCCCTACGAGCAGTACTTC,CASSLATGGPYEQYF
TRBV30,TRBJ2-3,TRBD2,NA,TGTGCCTGGAGTTCCGGGCGGGGGGTTCGCACAGATACGCAGTATTTT,CAWSSGRGVRTDTQYF
TRBV28,TRBJ1-1,TRBD1,NA,TGTGCCAGCAGTCCCTACGGCAGGGGGCCCACTGAAGCTTTCTTT,CASSPYGRGPTEAFF
TRBV5-1,TRBJ2-2,TRBD1,NA,TGCGCCAGCAGCGGGACAGGGGGCACCGGGGAGCTGTTTTTT,CASSGTGGTGELFF
TRBV27,TRBJ1-2,NA,once,TGTGCCAGCAGCCCGGACAGCTATGGCTACACCTTC,CASSPDSYGYTF